Detailed here is one T cell receptor beta chain. No antigen is known for it. Naive-designated CD8 cells lacked CD45RO, were positively enriched for CCR7, and omitted terminally differentiated effector memory CD45RA+ cells. These data originate in a study of shared clonotypes between healthy human individuals. For every subset, genomic DNA was evenly distributed across several immunoSEQ plates. Repertoires were generated with immunoSEQ multiplex PCR, while TCRdb's copy carries only in-frame clones and drops some. The sample holds about 2.1 million clones, more than 85% seen once. V shed 3 bases and J shed 1 base, with 10 bases lying between them. CDR1 SGHAT and CDR2 FQNNGV come from the germline V gene. The CDR3 extends over 15 amino acids. Study results and caveats: In general, naive subsets displayed greater estimated richness than memory subsets did. Clonotypes that were shared across four donors made up around 5% of naive CD4 clonotypes.

The receptor comes from a man younger than 35 in good health. Some clones in this sample may be carry-over from other donors' samples. The sequenced sample consisted of naive CD8+ T cells from PBMCs. The chain is built from TRBV11-2 and TRBJ2-4; weak D call: TRBD2 (6 bases). CDR3 sequence: CASSLGGAAKNIQYF. The CDR3 nucleotides are TGTGCCAGCAGCTTGGGGGGAGCGGCCAAAAACATTCAGTACTTC.